The 19 T cell receptor beta chains listed next were all sequenced from one sample in a study of Graves' ophthalmopathy and Graves' hyperthyroidism listed by TCRdb under 2018. Instrument used: Illumina HiSeq 2000. For repertoire sequencing, the TCR beta CDR3 regions were amplified from RNA transcripts. A first-round RT-PCR used HTBI primers with the Qiagen OneStep RT-PCR kit, followed by a second-round multiplex PCR, size selection and purification. TCRdb applied fastp at Q25 and MiXCR to the public reads, then kept only in-frame beta chains. Every CDR3 protein is listed once, alongside the most common genes and DNA of its rows. Here the sample has 600,000 to 700,000 distinct CDR3 sequences; about 40% occur a single time. 2.5% to 3.5% of the sample is held by the ten biggest clonotypes. The sequenced sample was peripheral blood. These receptors originate from an adult man with Graves' ophthalmopathy.

On this clonotype: Germline is not matched at one junction end, which may reflect a read error. V usage is TRBV12-3 or TRBV12-4 and J usage is TRBJ2-5, with 7 bases that match TRBD2. The CDR3 has 14 amino acids. The CDR3 bases are TGTGCCACCAGTATAACGGGGGGACAAGAGACCCAGTACTTC. This sequence encodes CATSITGGQETQYF.

The table lists this clonotype with a few counts. V is TRBV9 and J is TRBJ2-6; D call uncertain. CDR3 length: 19 amino acids. In germline, CDR1 is SGDLS, CDR2 YYNGEE. V was pared by 4 bases and J by 0 bases, with 20 bases between. CDR3 bases: TGTGCCAGCAGCTTATCTCCTTGGCAGAAGAGCTCTGGGGCCAACGTCCTGACTTTC. Translating it yields CASSLSPWQKSSGANVLTF.

This clonotype was observed many times. The genes are TRBV19 and TRBJ1-2; TRBD1 might be the D (6 bases). The V gene lost 9 bases and the J gene lost 3 bases, with 14 bases spanning the gap. CDR1 is LNHDA, CDR2 SQIVND, per germline (reference sequence). This CDR3 is built from 13 residues. The CDR3 DNA reads TGTGCCAGCACCGGGGGGGCTGACTATGGCTACACCTTC. Protein product: CASTGGADYGYTF.

The V gene is TRBV12-3 or TRBV12-4, the J gene TRBJ2-3; 9 bases match TRBD2. The CDR3 extends over 16 amino acids. Germline trimming cut 7 bases from V and 4 bases from J; bases unmatched to any gene: 12. In nucleotides, the CDR3 is TGTGCCAGCACCCTTTTGGGCGCGGGGGGGGCAGATACGCAGTATTTT. Amino acids: CASTLLGAGGADTQYF.

The chain carries TRBV7-2 and TRBJ2-2; possible D gene TRBD2, 6 bases. The CDR3 is made up of 14 amino acids. Trimming stripped 5 bases from V and 3 bases from J, with 10 bases between. Germline lookup yields CDR1 SGHTA and CDR2 FQGNSA. CDR3 protein: CASSGTEDTGELFF. Here the CDR3 DNA reads TGTGCCAGCAGCGGGACTGAGGACACCGGGGAGCTGTTTTTT.

This clonotype has at least ten counts. The genes are TRBV24-1 and TRBJ1-1, with D uncertain. V was trimmed by 5 bases and J by 4 bases, leaving 16 bases between them. The germline V gene has CDR1 KGHDR and CDR2 SFDVKD. The CDR3 loop spans 15 amino acids. CDR3 in amino acids: CATSVSLETTTEAFF. The CDR3 DNA is TGTGCCACCAGTGTTTCACTCGAGACAACCACTGAAGCTTTCTTT.

In this sample, this clonotype turned up a few times. The chain recombines TRBV15 with TRBJ2-5; D is perhaps TRBD1 or TRBD2 (5 bases each). Germline loops: CDR1 LNHNV, CDR2 YYDKDF (reference sequence). Trimming left V 11 bases short and J 0 bases short, with 13 bases between. This CDR3 has 13 amino acids. The CDR3: CAWSVGHQETQYF. The CDR3 region has the DNA TGTGCCTGGAGTGTGGGACACCAAGAGACCCAGTACTTC. The full variable domain, with the rest looked up from reference TRBV15 and TRBJ2-5, is DAMVIQNPRYQVTQFGKPVTLSCSQTLNHNVMYWYQQKSSQAPKLLFHYYDKDFNNEADTPDNFQSRRPNTSFCFLDIRSPGLGDTAMYLCAWSVGHQETQYFGPGTRLLVL.

Only one count was recorded for this clonotype. An end of the junction does not agree with germline; a read error may underlie this. The chain recombines TRBV9 with TRBJ2-6; D remains ambiguous. The CDR3 runs to 15 residues. Looked up from germline, CDR1 is SGDLS and CDR2 is YYNGEE. In nucleotides, the CDR3 is TGTGCCAGCAGCGAGAGCTACACTGGGACCAACGTCCTGACTTTC. Its translation is CASSESYTGTNVLTF. Full variable domain (rest looked up from reference TRBV9 and TRBJ2-6): DSGVTQTPKHLITATGQRVTLRCSPRSGDLSVYWYQQSLDQGLQFLIQYYNGEERAKGNILERFSAQQFPDLHSELNLSSLELGDSALYFCASSESYTGTNVLTFGAGSRLTVL.

This clonotype was counted ten times or more. The V gene is TRBV19, the J gene TRBJ1-5; 8 bases match TRBD1. This CDR3 region has 13 residues. Germline trimming cut 7 bases from V and 7 bases from J; bases unmatched to any gene: 6. The germline V gene has CDR1 LNHDA and CDR2 SQIVND (reference sequence). CDR3 residues: CASTPTGAQPQHF. The DNA for the CDR3 is TGTGCCAGTACCCCGACAGGGGCGCAGCCCCAGCATTTT.

Many counts were recorded for this clonotype. The chain employs TRBV6-5 and TRBJ1-3; tentative D call: TRBD1 (6 bases). The CDR3 runs 15 residues. Germline CDR1 and CDR2: MNHEY and SVGAGI. The ends were cut back, 4 bases at V and 4 bases at J, with 14 bases in the middle. The DNA for the CDR3 is TGTGCCAGCAGTTCTACTACAGGGATAGGAAACACCATATATTTT. Encoded protein: CASSSTTGIGNTIYF.

Concerning this clonotype itself: A junction end diverges from the germline sequence, so it may reflect a read error. The chain combines TRBV10-3 with TRBJ2-7; D gene unclear. This CDR3 has 14 residues. Germline V gives CDR1 ENHRY, CDR2 SYGVKD. The CDR3 coding sequence is TGTGCCAGCAGTTACTTTACCCAGATCGACGAGCAGTACTTC. This sequence encodes CASSYFTQIDEQYF.

This clonotype was counted ten times or more. The V gene is TRBV7-2, the J gene TRBJ1-6; TRBD1 is a possible D gene (6 bases). V dropped 1 base and J dropped 0 bases, with 16 bases sitting between them. This CDR3 is 19 amino acids long. Germline loops: CDR1 SGHTA, CDR2 FQGNSA. The CDR3 DNA reads as TGTGCCAGCAGCTTAGGCCGGGGGCAGTTGGGCTCCTATAATTCACCCCTCCACTTT. Its translation is CASSLGRGQLGSYNSPLHF. Complete variable domain (other parts from reference TRBV7-2 and TRBJ1-6): GAGVSQSPSNKVTEKGKDVELRCDPISGHTALYWYRQSLGQGLEFLIYFQGNSAPDKSGLPSDRFSAERTGGSVSTLTIQRTQQEDSAVYLCASSLGRGQLGSYNSPLHFGNGTRLTVT.

This clonotype showed up many times. V and J are TRBV5-1 and TRBJ2-7, with 13 bases aligning to TRBD2. The CDR3 loop spans 15 amino acids. Per germline, CDR1 SGHRS and CDR2 YFSETQ. Unmatched junction bases numbered 4, after V lost 2 bases and J lost 5 bases. CDR3 bases: TGCGCCAGCAGCTTCTCGGGACTAGCGGGAAACGAGCAGTACTTC. The encoded protein is CASSFSGLAGNEQYF.

In its sample, this clonotype was seen many times. The chain recombines TRBV19 with TRBJ1-5; 9 bases agree with TRBD1. J was trimmed by 3 bases and V by 8 bases; bases with no gene match: 2. The CDR3 has 13 amino acids. In germline, CDR1 is LNHDA, CDR2 SQIVND (reference sequence). This chain's CDR3 is CASGQGINQPQHF. The CDR3 DNA reads as TGTGCCAGTGGACAGGGGATCAATCAGCCCCAGCATTTT.

This clonotype was found many times. The chain uses TRBV19 and TRBJ1-2, with D uncertain. Germline loops: CDR1 LNHDA, CDR2 SQIVND (reference sequence). The CDR3 extends over 14 amino acids. The germline V and J ends were trimmed by 4 bases and 0 bases, with 9 bases remaining between them. The CDR3 loop reads CASSTGGANYGYTF. The CDR3 DNA sequence: TGTGCCAGTAGTACCGGTGGGGCTAACTATGGCTACACCTTC.

There are many counts of this clonotype. J is TRBJ1-1 and V is TRBV7-3; weak D call: TRBD1 (5 bases). This CDR3 region has 15 residues. V was trimmed by 5 bases and J by 0 bases, leaving 13 bases between them. Germline V gives CDR1 SGHTA, CDR2 FQGTGA. Here the CDR3 reads CASSTTGPMNTEAFF. The CDR3 DNA follows: TGTGCCAGCAGCACAACGGGACCCATGAACACTGAAGCTTTCTTT.

This clonotype came up a few times. The chain uses TRBV3-1 and TRBJ1-1; D gene ambiguous. Germline V gene lookup returns CDR1 LGHDT and CDR2 YNNKEL (reference sequence). V lost 3 bases, J lost 2 bases, and 10 bases lay in between. The CDR3 spans 14 residues. CDR3 region: CASSQGRFNTEAFF. CDR3 DNA: TGTGCCAGCAGCCAGGGTCGATTTAACACTGAAGCTTTCTTT. Together with reference TRBV3-1 and TRBJ1-1, the CDR3 gives the full variable domain: DTAVSQTPKYLVTQMGNDKSIKCEQNLGHDTMYWYKQDSKKFLKIMFSYNNKELIINETVPNRFSPKSPDKAHLNLHINSLELGDSAVYFCASSQGRFNTEAFFGQGTRLTVV.

This clonotype showed up many times. The gene calls are TRBV20-1 and TRBJ2-5; D is perhaps TRBD2 (6 bases). CDR3 length: 12 amino acids. Germline V lookup: CDR1 DFQATT, CDR2 SNEGSKA (reference sequence). The CDR3 DNA reads TGCAGCGCCGCCCGGGGGCAAGAGACCCAGTACTTC. Encoded protein: CSAARGQETQYF.

This clonotype was observed at least ten times. The chain recombines TRBV4-1 with TRBJ1-5; unclear D gene. The ends were cut back, 5 bases at V and 2 bases at J, with 10 bases in the middle. Germline lookup yields CDR1 MGHRA and CDR2 YSYEKL. The CDR3 is 14 residues long. The CDR3 region is CASSWEGGNQPQHF. Written as DNA, the CDR3 is TGCGCCAGCAGCTGGGAAGGAGGCAATCAGCCCCAGCATTTT.